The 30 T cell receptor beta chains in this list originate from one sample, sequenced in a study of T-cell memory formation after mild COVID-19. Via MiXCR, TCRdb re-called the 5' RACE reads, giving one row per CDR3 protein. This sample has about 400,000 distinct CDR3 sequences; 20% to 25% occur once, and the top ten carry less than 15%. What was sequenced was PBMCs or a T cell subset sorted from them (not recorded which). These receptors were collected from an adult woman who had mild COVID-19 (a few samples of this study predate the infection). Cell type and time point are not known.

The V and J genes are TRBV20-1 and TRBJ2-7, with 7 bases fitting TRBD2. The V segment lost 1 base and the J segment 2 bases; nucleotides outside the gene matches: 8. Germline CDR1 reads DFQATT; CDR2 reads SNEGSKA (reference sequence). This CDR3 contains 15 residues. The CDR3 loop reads CSARAGTTPTYEQYF. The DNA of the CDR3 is TGCAGTGCTAGAGCCGGGACTACGCCTACCTACGAGCAGTACTTC.

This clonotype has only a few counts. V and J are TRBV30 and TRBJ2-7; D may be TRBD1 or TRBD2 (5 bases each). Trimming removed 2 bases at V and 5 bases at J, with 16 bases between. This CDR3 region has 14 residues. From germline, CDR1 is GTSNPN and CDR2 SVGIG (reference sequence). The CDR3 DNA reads TGTGCCTGGAGTTTGTGGGACCTGGGCGACGAGCAGTACTTC. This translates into CAWSLWDLGDEQYF.

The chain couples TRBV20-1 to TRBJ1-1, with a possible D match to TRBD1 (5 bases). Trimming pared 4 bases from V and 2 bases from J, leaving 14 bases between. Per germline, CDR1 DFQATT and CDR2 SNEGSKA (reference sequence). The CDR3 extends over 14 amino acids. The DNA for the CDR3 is TGCAGTGCTAAGATTAACAGGTTTAACACTGAAGCTTTCTTT. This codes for CSAKINRFNTEAFF.

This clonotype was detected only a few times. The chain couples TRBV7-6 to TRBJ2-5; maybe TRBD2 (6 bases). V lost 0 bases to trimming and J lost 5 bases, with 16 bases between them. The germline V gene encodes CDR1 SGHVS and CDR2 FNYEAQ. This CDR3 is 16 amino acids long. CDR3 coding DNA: TGTGCCAGCAGCTTAGCGGGCCTAGAGGGGAGGGAGACCCAGTACTTC. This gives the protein CASSLAGLEGRETQYF.

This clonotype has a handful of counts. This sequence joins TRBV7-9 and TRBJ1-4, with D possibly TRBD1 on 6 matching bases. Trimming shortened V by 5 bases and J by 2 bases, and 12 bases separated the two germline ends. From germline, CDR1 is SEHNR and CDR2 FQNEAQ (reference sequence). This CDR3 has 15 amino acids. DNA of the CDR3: TGTGCCAGCAGCCAAGGGGGTCCGACTAATGAAAAACTGTTTTTT. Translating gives CASSQGGPTNEKLFF.

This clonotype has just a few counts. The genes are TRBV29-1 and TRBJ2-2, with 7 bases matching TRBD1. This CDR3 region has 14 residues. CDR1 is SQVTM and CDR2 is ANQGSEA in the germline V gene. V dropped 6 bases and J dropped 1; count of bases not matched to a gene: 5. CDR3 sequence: CSVGQALNTGELFF. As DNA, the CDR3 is TGCAGCGTCGGACAGGCGCTGAACACCGGGGAGCTGTTTTTT.

The CDR3 here is CATSDFGSQETQYF. CDR3 sequence (DNA): TGTGCCACCAGTGATTTTGGCAGCCAAGAGACCCAGTACTTC. The rearrangement uses TRBV24-1 and TRBJ2-5, with D hard to call. V was cut by 1 base and J by 1 base, with 6 bases left in between. The V gene's germline CDR1 is KGHDR and CDR2 SFDVKD. The CDR3 runs 14 residues.

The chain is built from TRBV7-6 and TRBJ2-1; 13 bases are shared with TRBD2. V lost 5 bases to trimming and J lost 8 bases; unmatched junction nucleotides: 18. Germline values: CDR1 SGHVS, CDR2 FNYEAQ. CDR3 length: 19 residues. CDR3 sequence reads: CASSPGPGLAGKSPHEQFF. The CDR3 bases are TGTGCCAGCAGCCCTGGTCCGGGACTAGCGGGAAAATCCCCCCATGAGCAGTTCTTC.

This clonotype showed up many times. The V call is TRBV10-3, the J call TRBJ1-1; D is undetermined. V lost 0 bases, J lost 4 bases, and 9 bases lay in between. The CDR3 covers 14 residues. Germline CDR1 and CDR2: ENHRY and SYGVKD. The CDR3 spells CAISESRRFTEAFF. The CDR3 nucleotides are TGTGCCATCAGTGAGTCACGGAGGTTCACTGAAGCTTTCTTT.

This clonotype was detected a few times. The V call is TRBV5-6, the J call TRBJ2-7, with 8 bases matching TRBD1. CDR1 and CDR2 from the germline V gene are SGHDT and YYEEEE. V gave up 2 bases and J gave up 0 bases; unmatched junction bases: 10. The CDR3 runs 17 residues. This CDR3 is CASSLLPGQVGSYEQYF. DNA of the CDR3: TGTGCCAGCAGCTTACTCCCGGGACAGGTCGGCTCCTACGAGCAGTACTTC.

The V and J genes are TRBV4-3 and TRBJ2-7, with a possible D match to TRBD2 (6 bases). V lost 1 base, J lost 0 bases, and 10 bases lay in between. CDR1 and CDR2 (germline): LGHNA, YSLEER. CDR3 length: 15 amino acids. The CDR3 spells CASSQGGGTSYEQYF. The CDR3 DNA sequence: TGCGCCAGCAGCCAAGGCGGCGGGACCTCCTACGAGCAGTACTTC.

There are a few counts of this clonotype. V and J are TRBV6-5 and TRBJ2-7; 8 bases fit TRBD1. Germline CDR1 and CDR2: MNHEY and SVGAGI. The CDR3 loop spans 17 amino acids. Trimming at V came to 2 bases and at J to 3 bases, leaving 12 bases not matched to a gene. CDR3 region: CASSYASGGLKGYEQYF. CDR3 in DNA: TGTGCCAGCAGTTACGCCTCAGGGGGCCTTAAGGGCTACGAGCAGTACTTC.

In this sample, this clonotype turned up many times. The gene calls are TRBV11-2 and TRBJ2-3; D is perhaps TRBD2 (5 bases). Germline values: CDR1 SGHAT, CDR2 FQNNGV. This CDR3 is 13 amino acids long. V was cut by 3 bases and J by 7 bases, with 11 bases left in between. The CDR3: CASSFTGVNTQYF. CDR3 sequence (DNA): TGTGCCAGCAGCTTTACCGGGGTCAATACGCAGTATTTT.

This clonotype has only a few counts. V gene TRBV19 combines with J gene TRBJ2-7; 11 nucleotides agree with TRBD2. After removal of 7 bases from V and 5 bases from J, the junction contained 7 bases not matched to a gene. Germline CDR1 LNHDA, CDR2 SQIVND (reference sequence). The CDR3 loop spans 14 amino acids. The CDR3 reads CASTSLAGVHEQYF. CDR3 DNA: TGTGCCAGTACCTCACTAGCGGGAGTGCACGAGCAGTACTTC.

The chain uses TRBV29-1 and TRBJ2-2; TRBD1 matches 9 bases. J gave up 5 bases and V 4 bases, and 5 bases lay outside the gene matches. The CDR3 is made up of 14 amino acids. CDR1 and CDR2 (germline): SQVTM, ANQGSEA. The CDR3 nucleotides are TGCAGCGTTGCGGGGACAGGGTATACCGGGGAGCTGTTTTTT. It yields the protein CSVAGTGYTGELFF.

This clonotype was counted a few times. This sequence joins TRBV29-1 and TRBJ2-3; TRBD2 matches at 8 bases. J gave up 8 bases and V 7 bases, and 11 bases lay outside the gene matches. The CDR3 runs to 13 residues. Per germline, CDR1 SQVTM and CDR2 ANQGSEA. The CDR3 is CSGGPAGGSTQYF. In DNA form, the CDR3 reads TGCAGCGGTGGACCCGCGGGGGGCAGTACGCAGTATTTT.

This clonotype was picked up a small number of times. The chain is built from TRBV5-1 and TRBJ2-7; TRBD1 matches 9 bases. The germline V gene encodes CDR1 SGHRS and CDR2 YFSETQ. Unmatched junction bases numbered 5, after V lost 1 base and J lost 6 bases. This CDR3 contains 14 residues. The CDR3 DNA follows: TGCGCCAGCAGCTTGACGGGGACAGGGATCGAGCAGTACTTC. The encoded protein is CASSLTGTGIEQYF.

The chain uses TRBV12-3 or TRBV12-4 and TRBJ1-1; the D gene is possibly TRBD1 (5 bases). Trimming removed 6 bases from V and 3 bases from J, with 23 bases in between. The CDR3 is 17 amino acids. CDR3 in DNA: TGTGCCAGCAGCTCCCCCTCCGGATGGGACGGGGACACTGAAGCTTTCTTT. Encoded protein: CASSSPSGWDGDTEAFF.

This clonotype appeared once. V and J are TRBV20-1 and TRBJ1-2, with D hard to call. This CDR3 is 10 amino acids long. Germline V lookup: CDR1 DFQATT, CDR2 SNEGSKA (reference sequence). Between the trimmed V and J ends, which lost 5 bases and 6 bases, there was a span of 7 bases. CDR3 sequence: CSADPHGYTF. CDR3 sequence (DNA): TGCAGTGCTGACCCACATGGCTACACCTTC.

As DNA, the CDR3 is TGTGCCAGCAGCTCCAGGGGAAGACACTATGGCTACACCTTC. Its protein product is CASSSRGRHYGYTF. The V and J genes are TRBV5-6 and TRBJ1-2, with D perhaps matching TRBD1 (6 bases). Per germline, CDR1 SGHDT and CDR2 YYEEEE. V lost 3 bases and J 3 bases, leaving 12 bases between the germline ends. This CDR3 has 14 amino acids.

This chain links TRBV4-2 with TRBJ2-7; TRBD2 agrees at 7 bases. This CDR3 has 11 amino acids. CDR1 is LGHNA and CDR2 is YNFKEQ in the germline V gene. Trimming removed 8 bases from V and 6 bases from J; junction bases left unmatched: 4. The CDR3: CASGRGGEQYF. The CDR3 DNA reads TGTGCCAGCGGGAGGGGAGGCGAGCAGTACTTC.

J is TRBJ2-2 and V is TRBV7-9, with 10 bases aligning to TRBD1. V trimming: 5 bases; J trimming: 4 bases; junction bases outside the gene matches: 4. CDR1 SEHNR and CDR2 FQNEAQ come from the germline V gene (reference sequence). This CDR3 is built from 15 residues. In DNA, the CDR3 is TGTGCCAGCAGCCAAGGACAGGGGGGCACCGGGGAGCTGTTTTTT. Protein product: CASSQGQGGTGELFF.

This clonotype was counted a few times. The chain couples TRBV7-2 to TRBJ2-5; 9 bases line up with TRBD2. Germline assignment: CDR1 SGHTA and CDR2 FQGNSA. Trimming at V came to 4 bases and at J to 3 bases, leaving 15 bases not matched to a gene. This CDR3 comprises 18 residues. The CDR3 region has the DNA TGTGCCAGCAGCTCCACTCGGCTAGCGGGGCGACATAAAGAGACCCAGTACTTC. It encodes CASSSTRLAGRHKETQYF.

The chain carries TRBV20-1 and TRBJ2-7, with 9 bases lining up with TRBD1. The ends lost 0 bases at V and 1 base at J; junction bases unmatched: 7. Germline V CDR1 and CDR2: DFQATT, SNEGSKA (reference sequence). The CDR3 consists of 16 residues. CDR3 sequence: CSARDLGTGTSYEQYF. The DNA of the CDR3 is TGCAGTGCTAGAGATCTAGGGACAGGGACTTCCTACGAGCAGTACTTC.

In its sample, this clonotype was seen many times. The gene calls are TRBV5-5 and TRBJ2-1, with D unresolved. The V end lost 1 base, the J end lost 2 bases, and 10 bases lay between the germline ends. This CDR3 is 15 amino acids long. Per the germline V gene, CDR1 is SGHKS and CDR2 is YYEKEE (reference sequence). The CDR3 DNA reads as TGTGCCAGCAGCTTGACCGTGACACCCTACAATGAGCAGTTCTTC. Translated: CASSLTVTPYNEQFF.

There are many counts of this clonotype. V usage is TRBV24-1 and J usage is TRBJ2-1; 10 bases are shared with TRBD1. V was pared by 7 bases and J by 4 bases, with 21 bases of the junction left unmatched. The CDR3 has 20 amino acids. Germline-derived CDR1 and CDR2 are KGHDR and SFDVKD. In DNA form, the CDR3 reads TGTGCCACCAGATCCTCGGGACAGGGGACTACTATCCGTCGTTACAATGAGCAGTTCTTC. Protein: CATRSSGQGTTIRRYNEQFF.

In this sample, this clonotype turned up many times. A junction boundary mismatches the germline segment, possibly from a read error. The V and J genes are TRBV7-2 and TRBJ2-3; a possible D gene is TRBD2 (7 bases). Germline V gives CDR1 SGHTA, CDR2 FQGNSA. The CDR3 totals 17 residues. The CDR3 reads CASSLVGGGTRTDTQYF. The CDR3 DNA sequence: TGTGCCAGCAGCTTAGTTGGGGGGGGCACTCGCACGGATACGCAGTATTTT.

The CDR3: CASSPDRGRASEAFF. Written as DNA, the CDR3 is TGCGCCAGCAGCCCGGACAGGGGGCGGGCATCTGAAGCTTTCTTT. V and J are TRBV5-1 and TRBJ1-1; 11 bases line up with TRBD1. In germline, CDR1 is SGHRS, CDR2 YFSETQ. CDR3 size: 15 residues. Germline trimming cut 4 bases from V and 6 bases from J; bases unmatched to any gene: 8.

The CDR3 region is CSARGGLAGGGYNEQFF. CDR3 coding DNA: TGCAGTGCTAGAGGGGGACTAGCGGGAGGTGGATACAATGAGCAGTTCTTC. The chain couples TRBV20-1 to TRBJ2-1; TRBD2 matches 15 bases. This CDR3 has 17 residues. The trim removed 1 base at V and 4 bases at J, leaving 5 bases unmatched. Germline CDR1 reads DFQATT; CDR2 reads SNEGSKA (reference sequence).

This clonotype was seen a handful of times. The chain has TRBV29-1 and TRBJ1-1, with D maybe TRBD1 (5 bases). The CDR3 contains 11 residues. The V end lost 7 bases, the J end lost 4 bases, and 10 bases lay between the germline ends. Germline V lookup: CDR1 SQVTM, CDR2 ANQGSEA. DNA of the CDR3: TGCAGCGGAGGGGAAGGCACTGAAGCTTTCTTT. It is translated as CSGGEGTEAFF.